The next 9 T cell receptor beta chains were all read from a single sample in a study of PD-1 blockade in classical Hodgkin lymphoma. Profiled with immunoSEQ multiplex PCR; TCRdb holds only in-frame clones, not every one. Altogether around 92,000 clones are present, about 83% being singletons, with the ten largest covering 15% to 20%. Time point given: cycle 4 day 1 (C4D1), after around six weeks of nivolumab. Each patient experienced a relapse that followed autologous stem cell transplantation, and brentuximab vedotin exposure varied. The source was peripheral blood mononuclear cells (PBMCs), collected before the fourth cycle of nivolumab. These receptor sequences come from a human donor with classical Hodgkin lymphoma.

The chain uses TRBV7-9 and TRBJ1-4, with D unclear. This CDR3 is 13 amino acids long. CDR1 and CDR2 from the germline V gene are SEHNR and FQNEAQ (reference sequence). V lost 4 bases and J lost 16, with 19 bases in between. In DNA form, the CDR3 reads TGTGCCAGCAGCTCCCGATCGGCCAGGTCCAGGTTTTTT. Protein product: CASSSRSARSRFF.

V is TRBV7-2 and J is TRBJ2-7; D gene ambiguous. Trimming stripped 1 base from V and 3 bases from J, with 10 bases between. The germline V gene encodes CDR1 SGHTA and CDR2 FQGNSA. The CDR3 totals 14 residues. CDR3 nucleotide sequence: TGTGCCAGCAGCTTAGGAAGGCAGGACTACGAGCAGTACTTC. Its translation: CASSLGRQDYEQYF.

The CDR3 reads CASSTKIAGGQETQYF. CDR3 nucleotide sequence: TGTGCCAGTAGTACTAAAATAGCGGGAGGACAAGAGACCCAGTACTTC. The chain couples TRBV19 to TRBJ2-5, with 10 bases aligning to TRBD2. Germline loops: CDR1 LNHDA, CDR2 SQIVND (reference sequence). The CDR3 covers 16 residues. The J segment lost 2 bases and the V segment lost 4 bases, leaving 7 bases of the junction unmatched.

For this clone: This CDR3 is also generated by other DNA sequences in the sample. The chain combines TRBV6-1 with TRBJ2-2; 7 bases line up with TRBD1. CDR3 length: 14 residues. Germline V gene lookup returns CDR1 MNHNS and CDR2 SASEGT. With 8 bases clipped from V and 0 bases from J, the junction kept 3 bases outside the gene matches. In DNA, the CDR3 is TGTGCCAGCCCGGGGACAGCGAACACCGGGGAGCTGTTTTTT. Protein product: CASPGTANTGELFF.

This clone showed up just once. J is TRBJ1-2 and V is TRBV6-5, with 9 bases identical to TRBD1. From germline, CDR1 is MNHEY and CDR2 SVGAGI. The CDR3 length is 13 residues. J lost 8 bases, V lost 6 bases, and 7 bases had no gene match. In nucleotides, the CDR3 is TGTGCCAGCAGACTCGGGACAGGGATCGGCTACACCTTC. Translating it yields CASRLGTGIGYTF.

This rearrangement joins TRBV28 to TRBJ2-7, with D unresolved. With 5 bases removed from V and 0 bases from J, the gap between germline ends came to 20 bases. This CDR3 has 17 residues. Per germline, CDR1 MDHEN and CDR2 SYDVKM. CDR3 nucleotides: TGTGCCAGCAGTACAAAACTCTGGGGATACAGCTCCTACGAGCAGTACTTC. Translation: CASSTKLWGYSSYEQYF.

The genes are TRBV11-3 and TRBJ1-1; the D gene is possibly TRBD1 (5 bases). The CDR3 consists of 13 residues. The V gene lost 5 bases and the J gene lost 5 bases, with 12 bases spanning the gap. The germline V gene has CDR1 SGHNT and CDR2 YENEEA. The CDR3 region has the DNA TGTGCCAGCAGCCCAGCGGGGGGGACTGAAGCTTTCTTT. Amino acid sequence: CASSPAGGTEAFF.

The DNA for the CDR3 is TGTGCCAGCAGGCCACAGGGGGGGAGATTGGGTGAAGCTTTCTTT. Protein product: CASRPQGGRLGEAFF. V and J are TRBV5-4 and TRBJ1-1, with 8 bases lining up with TRBD1. The V gene end was trimmed by 5 bases and the J gene end by 7 bases; junction bases not matched to a gene: 13. This CDR3 spans 15 amino acids. Germline V gives CDR1 SGHNT, CDR2 YYREEE (reference sequence).

J is TRBJ2-7 and V is TRBV5-1, with D possibly TRBD2 on 5 matching bases. Germline V CDR1 and CDR2: SGHRS, YFSETQ. The CDR3 totals 15 residues. V lost 0 bases to trimming and J lost 3 bases, with 13 bases between them. The CDR3 sequence is CASSLAGSAVYEQYF. CDR3 nucleotide sequence: TGCGCCAGCAGCTTGGCAGGTAGCGCGGTCTACGAGCAGTACTTC.